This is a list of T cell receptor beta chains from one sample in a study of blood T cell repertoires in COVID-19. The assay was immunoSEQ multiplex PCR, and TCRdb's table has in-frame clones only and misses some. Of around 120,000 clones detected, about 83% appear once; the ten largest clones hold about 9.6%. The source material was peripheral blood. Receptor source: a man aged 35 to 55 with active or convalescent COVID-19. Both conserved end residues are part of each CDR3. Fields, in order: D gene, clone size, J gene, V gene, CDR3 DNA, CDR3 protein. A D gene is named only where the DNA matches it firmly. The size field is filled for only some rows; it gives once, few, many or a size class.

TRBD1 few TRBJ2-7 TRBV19 TGTGCCAGTAGTGAACCGGGACAGGCGGCCTACGAGCAGTACTTC CASSEPGQAAYEQYF
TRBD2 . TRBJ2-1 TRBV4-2 TGTGCCAGCAGCCAAGGGGATAGCGGGGGGGGTTACAATGAGCAGTTCTTC CASSQGDSGGGYNEQFF
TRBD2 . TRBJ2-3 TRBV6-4 TGTGCCAGCAGCCGGGAGGGGGGGCCTGGAGATACGCAGTATTTT CASSREGGPGDTQYF
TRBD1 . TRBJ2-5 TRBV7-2 TGTGCCAGCAGCTCAAGACAGGGGTTAGAGACCCAGTACTTC CASSSRQGLETQYF
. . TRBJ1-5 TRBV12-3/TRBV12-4 TGTGCCAGCAGCCCCGACAGTTTTCAGCCCCAGCATTTT CASSPDSFQPQHF
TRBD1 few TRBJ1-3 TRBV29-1 TGCAGCGTTGACAGGGGGCTCTCTGGAAACACCATATATTTT CSVDRGLSGNTIYF
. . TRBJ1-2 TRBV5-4 TGTGCCAGCAGCTTGGCTCAGGGTCAGGGCTATGGCTACACCTTC CASSLAQGQGYGYTF
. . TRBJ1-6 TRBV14 TGTGCCAGCAGCCGACTCGGTGGAGGGAGGAATTCACCCCTCCACTTT CASSRLGGGRNSPLHF
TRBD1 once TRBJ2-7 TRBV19 TGTGCCAGTAGTAACCGGGACAGGGGCGGCGAGCAGTACTTC CASSNRDRGGEQYF
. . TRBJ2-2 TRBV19 TGTGCCAGTAGTATTAGATCCGGGGTTGGCACCGGGGAGCTGTTTTTT CASSIRSGVGTGELFF
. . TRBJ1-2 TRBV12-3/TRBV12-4 TGTGCCAGCAGTTCGGGGGTTTTGGGCTACACCTTC CASSSGVLGYTF
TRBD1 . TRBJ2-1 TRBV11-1 TGTGCCAGCAGCCCAGGACAGGAATACAATGAGCAGTTCTTC CASSPGQEYNEQFF
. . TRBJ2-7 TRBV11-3 TGTGCCAGCAGCTTCCGGGACACCTACGAGCAGTACTTC CASSFRDTYEQYF
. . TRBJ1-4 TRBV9 TGTGCCAGCAGCGTAGATCGCGGGGCTAATGAAAAACTGTTTTTT CASSVDRGANEKLFF
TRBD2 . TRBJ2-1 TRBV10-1 TGCGCCAGCAGTGAGGGACTAGCGGGGGGATCGAATGAGCAGTTCTTC CASSEGLAGGSNEQFF
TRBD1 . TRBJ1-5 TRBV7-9 TGTGCCAGCAGCTCTGACAGGGGTGTGGATCAGCCCCAGCATTTT CASSSDRGVDQPQHF
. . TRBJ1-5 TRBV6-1 TGTGCCAGCAGTGACAGGGAAGGCAATCAGCCCCAGCATTTT CASSDREGNQPQHF
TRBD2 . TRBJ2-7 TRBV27 TGTGCCAGCAGTTTACAACTAGCGCGGGAGCAGTACTTC CASSLQLAREQYF
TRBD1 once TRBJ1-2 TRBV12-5 TGTGCTAGTGCCCCCCCTACAGGGGGCTCCTCAAATGGCTACACCTTC CASAPPTGGSSNGYTF
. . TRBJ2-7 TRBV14 TGTGCCAGCAGCCAAGGGACCCGCGGGGTGAACGAGCAGTACTTC CASSQGTRGVNEQYF
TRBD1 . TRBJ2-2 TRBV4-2 TGTGCCAGCAGGGACAGGTCCATCGCGAACACCGGGGAGCTGTTTTTT CASRDRSIANTGELFF
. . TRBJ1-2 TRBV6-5 TGTGCCAGCAGTTTCCCACAGGGACAATCCTATGGCTACACCTTC CASSFPQGQSYGYTF
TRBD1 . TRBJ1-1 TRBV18 TGTGCCAGCTCCCGGGACAGGGAGAGGACTGAAGCTTTCTTT CASSRDRERTEAFF
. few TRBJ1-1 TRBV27 TGTGCCAGCAGCTTTGACACCCGAAACACTGAAGCTTTCTTT CASSFDTRNTEAFF
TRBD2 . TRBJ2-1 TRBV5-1 TGCGCCAGCAGGATTGGGGGGGTTAGCTCCTACAATGAGCAGTTCTTC CASRIGGVSSYNEQFF
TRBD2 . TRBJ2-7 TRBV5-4 TGTGCCAGCACCCGCGGGGGTGGGTACGAGCAGTACTTC CASTRGGGYEQYF
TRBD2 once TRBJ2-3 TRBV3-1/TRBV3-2 TGTGCCAGCAGCCAAGATCTAGCGGGGGGCGCAGATACGCAGTATTTT CASSQDLAGGADTQYF
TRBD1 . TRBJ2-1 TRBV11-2 TGTGCCAGCAGCCTGGGACAGGGCCTATACAATGAGCAGTTCTTC CASSLGQGLYNEQFF